A selection of T cell receptor beta chains follows, all from one sample in a study of beta chain features in type 1 diabetes. Sequencing was performed with immunoSEQ multiplex PCR; in TCRdb, only in-frame clones are kept and a portion is missing. Among approximately 200,000 clones listed, 9.6% were seen once. Specimen: naive CD4+ T cells from blood. The receptors come from a woman aged 18-35 years in good health. The CDR3 runs from the conserved cysteine through the conserved F or W. The D gene is left open where the match is weak. Size tells how often a clone was seen (once, few, many) or the class of an expanded clone, and some rows leave it out.

v_gene,j_gene,abundance,d_gene,CDR3nt,CDR3aa
TRBV6-1,TRBJ1-5,few,-,TGTGCCAGCGCAGGGTTTCCTAGCAATCAGCCCCAGCATTTT,CASAGFPSNQPQHF
TRBV5-4,TRBJ2-5,few,-,TGTGCCAGCAGCTCCGGGGGTCTCCAAGAGACCCAGTACTTC,CASSSGGLQETQYF
TRBV21-1,TRBJ1-5,-,-,TGTGCCAGCAGCAAAGCGGGGGGGACAGGGTTGATTTATAGCAATCAGCCCCAGCATTTT,CASSKAGGTGLIYSNQPQHF
TRBV29-1,TRBJ2-1,-,TRBD2,TGCAGCGTTGAAGATTCCGGGACTAGATGGCCGAATGAGCAGTTCTTC,CSVEDSGTRWPNEQFF
TRBV11-3,TRBJ1-1,few,-,TGTGCCAGCAGCTTCCTTGAGGAAGCTTTCTTT,CASSFLEEAFF
TRBV30,TRBJ1-2,few,-,TGTGCCTGGAGTGTACAGGGCCCCTACACCTTC,CAWSVQGPYTF
TRBV7-8,TRBJ2-1,few,TRBD2,TGTGCCAGCAGCCGAAGAGGACTAGCGGGTAACAATGAGCAGTTCTTC,CASSRRGLAGNNEQFF
TRBV29-1,TRBJ1-2,few,-,TGCAGCGTCCAGGGTCCCGTTGACTATGGCTACACCTTC,CSVQGPVDYGYTF
TRBV5-1,TRBJ2-7,-,-,TGCGCCAGCAGCTTGAGCAGGGGGGTCGAGCAGTACTTC,CASSLSRGVEQYF
TRBV19,TRBJ1-1,few,-,TGTGCCAGTAGGAGGTCAGAGAACACTGAAGCTTTCTTT,CASRRSENTEAFF
TRBV4-1,TRBJ1-5,-,-,TGCGCCAGCAGCCCCCAGGGGAGCGGCAATCAGCCCCAGCATTTT,CASSPQGSGNQPQHF
TRBV4-1,TRBJ2-5,-,-,TGCGCCAGCAGCCGAGGAGCCCAGGAGACCCAGTACTTC,CASSRGAQETQYF
TRBV6-5,TRBJ1-5,few,TRBD1,TGTGCCAGCAGACGACAGGGGGTAAAGCAGCCCCAGCATTTT,CASRRQGVKQPQHF
TRBV6-5,TRBJ2-7,few,-,TGTGCCAGCAGTTACTCGGCCGGGTACTACGAGCAGTACTTC,CASSYSAGYYEQYF
TRBV9,TRBJ2-7,-,-,TGTGCCAGCAGCGTAGAGCCGGGACATTCCTACGAGCAGTACTTC,CASSVEPGHSYEQYF
TRBV5-6,TRBJ1-6,-,-,TGTGCCAGCAGCTTAACCCGGGGGTTAAGAGATTCACCCCTCCACTTT,CASSLTRGLRDSPLHF
TRBV4-2,TRBJ1-1,-,-,TGTGCCAGCAGCCAAGATAACGGAGGGGACGCTGAAGCTTTCTTT,CASSQDNGGDAEAFF
TRBV21-1,TRBJ1-2,-,-,TGTGCCAGCGGGCATGACTATGGCTACACCTTC,CASGHDYGYTF
TRBV5-1,TRBJ2-3,-,-,TGCGCCAGCAGCTTGGCGCCAGGGGAAACAGATACGCAGTATTTT,CASSLAPGETDTQYF
TRBV30,TRBJ2-1,-,-,TGTGCCTGGAGGGCTGGGACACGCGGTGAGCAGTTCTTC,CAWRAGTRGEQFF
TRBV7-9,TRBJ2-2,few,TRBD2,TGTGCCAGCGGCCCGGGAGGGCGCAATTCCGGGGAGCTGTTTTTT,CASGPGGRNSGELFF
TRBV5-1,TRBJ1-4,-,-,TGCGCCAGCATGGGGGCGCCGGGTGAAAAACTGTTTTTT,CASMGAPGEKLFF
TRBV6-1,TRBJ1-2,-,-,TGTGCCAGCAGTGAAAGCCTTTGGTCGGGCTACACCTTC,CASSESLWSGYTF
TRBV7-6,TRBJ2-1,few,TRBD2,TGTGCCAGCAGCTTAGACGGGCGGGGGGGACCCTTCAATGAGCAGTTCTTC,CASSLDGRGGPFNEQFF
TRBV2,TRBJ1-5,-,-,TGTGCCAGCAGTGACGGGTATAGCAATCAGCCCCAGCATTTT,CASSDGYSNQPQHF
TRBV7-2,TRBJ2-5,few,TRBD2,TGTGCCAGCAGCTTACATTGGCCTAGCGGGGGGAGTGGGACCCAGTACTTC,CASSLHWPSGGSGTQYF
TRBV7-3,TRBJ2-1,-,-,TGTGCCAGCAGCTTAGCGTCCCCGGTTGGTGAGCAGTTCTTC,CASSLASPVGEQFF
TRBV4-1,TRBJ2-4,few,TRBD1,TGTGCCAGCAGCCAAGACGGGACAGGGGTAAACATTCAGTACTTC,CASSQDGTGVNIQYF
TRBV18,TRBJ1-1,few,-,TGTGCCAGCTCACCACCTAGCAGTAACACTGAAGCTTTCTTT,CASSPPSSNTEAFF
TRBV18,TRBJ2-1,many,-,TGTGCCAGCTCACCGCAGGGGCGACTCTACAATGAGCAGTTCTTC,CASSPQGRLYNEQFF
TRBV6-6,TRBJ1-5,many,TRBD1,TGTGCCAGCAGCTCATCGAGACAGGGGAGTAATCAGCCCCAGCATTTT,CASSSSRQGSNQPQHF
TRBV2,TRBJ1-2,-,TRBD1,TGTGCCAGCAGTCGGTCAGGGGGCTTAGGCTATGGCTACACCTTC,CASSRSGGLGYGYTF
TRBV19,TRBJ2-2,-,TRBD2,TGTGCCAGTAGTATTCCTCGACTAGCGGGAGGGGGAACCGGGGAGCTGTTTTTT,CASSIPRLAGGGTGELFF
TRBV5-4,TRBJ2-1,few,TRBD2,TGTGCCAGCAGCGTTACTAGCGGGAGTAGTCCATCCTACAATGAGCAGTTCTTC,CASSVTSGSSPSYNEQFF
TRBV6-5,TRBJ1-1,-,-,TGTGCCAGCAGTTATCCGACAGGAGAAGCTTTCTTT,CASSYPTGEAFF
TRBV29-1,TRBJ2-1,many,TRBD1,TGCAGCGCTAGACAGGGGAATGAGCAGTTCTTC,CSARQGNEQFF
TRBV6-1,TRBJ1-5,few,TRBD1,TGTGCCAGCAGGGGACAGAACAATCAGCCCCAGCATTTT,CASRGQNNQPQHF
TRBV7-9,TRBJ2-2,few,-,TGTGCCAGCAGCCCGCAGAGTCTTGGGGGGACGGCCGGGGAGCTGTTTTTT,CASSPQSLGGTAGELFF
TRBV29-1,TRBJ1-1,few,-,TGCAGCGCCGGGGGTGCTTTCTTT,CSAGGAFF
TRBV30,TRBJ2-2,-,TRBD2,TGTGCCTGGAGTGTACGACGGACTAGTAACACCGGGGAGCTGTTTTTT,CAWSVRRTSNTGELFF
TRBV2,TRBJ1-6,few,-,TGTGCCAGCAGTCAGGACTATAATTCACCCCTCCACTTT,CASSQDYNSPLHF
TRBV5-1,TRBJ2-7,few,TRBD1,TGCGCCAGCAGCTTGGCCCCAGGACAGGGTCCCTACGAGCAGTACTTC,CASSLAPGQGPYEQYF
TRBV6-5,TRBJ2-1,-,TRBD2,TGTGCCAGCAGTTACTGGCGGGGGGCGGAAAATGAGCAGTTCTTC,CASSYWRGAENEQFF
TRBV6-6,TRBJ1-2,-,-,TGTGCCAGCACCCCGAGGGAGGCCTATGGCTACACCTTC,CASTPREAYGYTF
TRBV5-1,TRBJ2-3,-,TRBD2,TGCGCCAGCAGCTTGGAGCGGGAGGGCCGAGATACGCAGTATTTT,CASSLEREGRDTQYF
TRBV10-3,TRBJ2-1,-,-,TGTGCCATCAGTGCAGGGTGGGACAATGAGCAGTTCTTC,CAISAGWDNEQFF
TRBV2,TRBJ1-2,-,-,TGTGCCAGCAGCCCACTCTCCTATGGCTACACCTTC,CASSPLSYGYTF